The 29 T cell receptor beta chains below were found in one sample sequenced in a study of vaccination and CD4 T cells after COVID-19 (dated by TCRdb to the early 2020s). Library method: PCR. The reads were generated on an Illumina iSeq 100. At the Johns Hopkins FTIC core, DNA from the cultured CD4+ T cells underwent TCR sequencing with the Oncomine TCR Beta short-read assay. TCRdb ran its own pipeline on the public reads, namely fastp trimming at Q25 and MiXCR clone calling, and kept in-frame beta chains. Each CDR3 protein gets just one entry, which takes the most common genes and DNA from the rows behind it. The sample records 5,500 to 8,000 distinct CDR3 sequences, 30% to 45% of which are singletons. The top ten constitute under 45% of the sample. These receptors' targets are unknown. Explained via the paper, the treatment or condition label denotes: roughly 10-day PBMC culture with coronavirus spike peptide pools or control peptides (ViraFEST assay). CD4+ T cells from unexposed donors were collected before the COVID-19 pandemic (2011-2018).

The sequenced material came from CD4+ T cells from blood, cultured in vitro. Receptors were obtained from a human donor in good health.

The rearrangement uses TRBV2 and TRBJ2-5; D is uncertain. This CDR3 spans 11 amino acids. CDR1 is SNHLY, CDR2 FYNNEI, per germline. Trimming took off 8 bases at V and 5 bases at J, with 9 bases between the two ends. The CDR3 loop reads CASEDWETQYF. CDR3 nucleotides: TGTGCCAGCGAAGATTGGGAGACCCAGTACTTC.

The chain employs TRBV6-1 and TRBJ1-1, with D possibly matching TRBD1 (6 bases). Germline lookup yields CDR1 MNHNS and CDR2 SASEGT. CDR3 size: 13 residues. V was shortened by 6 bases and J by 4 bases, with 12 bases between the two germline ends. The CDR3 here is CASSLGGPTEAFF. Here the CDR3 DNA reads TGTGCCAGCAGCTTAGGGGGACCCACTGAAGCTTTCTTT.

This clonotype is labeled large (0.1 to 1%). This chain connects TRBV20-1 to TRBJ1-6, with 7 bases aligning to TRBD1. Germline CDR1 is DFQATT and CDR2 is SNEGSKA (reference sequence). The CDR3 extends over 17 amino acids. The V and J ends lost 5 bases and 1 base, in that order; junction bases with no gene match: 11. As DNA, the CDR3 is TGCAGTGCTCTACGACAGGGTTTGGAATCCTATAATTCACCCCTCCACTTT. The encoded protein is CSALRQGLESYNSPLHF.

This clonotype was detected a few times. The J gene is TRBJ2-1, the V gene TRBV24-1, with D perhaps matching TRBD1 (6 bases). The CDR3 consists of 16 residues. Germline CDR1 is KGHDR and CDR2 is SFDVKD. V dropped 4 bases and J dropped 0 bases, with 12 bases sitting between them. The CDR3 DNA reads TGTGCCACCAGTGACCGAACAGGGAACTCCTACAATGAGCAGTTCTTC. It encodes CATSDRTGNSYNEQFF.

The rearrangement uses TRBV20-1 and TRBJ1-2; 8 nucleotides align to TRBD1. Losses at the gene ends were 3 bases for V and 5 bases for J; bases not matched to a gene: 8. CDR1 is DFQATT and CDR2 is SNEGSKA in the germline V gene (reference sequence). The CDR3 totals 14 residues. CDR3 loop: CSASRPDREYGYTF. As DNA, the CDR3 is TGCAGTGCTAGCCGCCCGGACAGGGAATATGGCTACACCTTC.

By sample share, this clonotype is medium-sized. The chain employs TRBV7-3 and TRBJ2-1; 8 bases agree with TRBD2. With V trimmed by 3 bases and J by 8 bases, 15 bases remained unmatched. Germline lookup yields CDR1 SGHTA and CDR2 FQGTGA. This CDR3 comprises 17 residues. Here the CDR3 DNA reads TGTGCCAGCAGCTTCCTCCCCTCGGGGGGGCGGGGGGATGAGCAGTTCTTC. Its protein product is CASSFLPSGGRGDEQFF.

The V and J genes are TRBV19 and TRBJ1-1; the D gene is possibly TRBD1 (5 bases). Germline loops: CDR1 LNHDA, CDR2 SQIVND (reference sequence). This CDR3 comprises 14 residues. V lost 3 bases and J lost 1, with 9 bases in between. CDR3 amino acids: CASSMRGGNTEAFF. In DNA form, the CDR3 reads TGTGCCAGTAGTATGAGGGGAGGGAACACTGAAGCTTTCTTT.

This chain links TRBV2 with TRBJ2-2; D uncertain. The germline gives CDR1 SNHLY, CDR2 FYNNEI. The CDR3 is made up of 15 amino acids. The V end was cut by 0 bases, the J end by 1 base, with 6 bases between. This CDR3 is CASSEAAVNTGELFF. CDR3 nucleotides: TGTGCCAGCAGTGAAGCCGCAGTGAACACCGGGGAGCTGTTTTTT.

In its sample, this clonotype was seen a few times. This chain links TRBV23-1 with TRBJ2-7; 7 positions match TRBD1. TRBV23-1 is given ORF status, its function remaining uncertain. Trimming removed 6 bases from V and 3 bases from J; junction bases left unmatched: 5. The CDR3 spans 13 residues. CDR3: CASSPGQHYEQYF. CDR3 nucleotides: TGCGCCAGCAGCCCGGGACAGCACTACGAGCAGTACTTC.

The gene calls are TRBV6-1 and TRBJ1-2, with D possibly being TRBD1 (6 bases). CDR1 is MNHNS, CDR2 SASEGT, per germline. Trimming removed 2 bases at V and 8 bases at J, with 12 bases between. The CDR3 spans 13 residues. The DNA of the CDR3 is TGTGCCAGCAGTGAATCGACAGGAGACGGCTACACCTTC. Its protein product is CASSESTGDGYTF.

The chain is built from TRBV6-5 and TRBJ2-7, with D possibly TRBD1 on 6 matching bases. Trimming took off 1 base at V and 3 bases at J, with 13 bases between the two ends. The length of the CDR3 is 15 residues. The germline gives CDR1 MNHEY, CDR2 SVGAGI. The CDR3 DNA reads TGTGCCAGCAGTTACTTTAGTGGACAGAGCTACGAGCAGTACTTC. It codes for CASSYFSGQSYEQYF.

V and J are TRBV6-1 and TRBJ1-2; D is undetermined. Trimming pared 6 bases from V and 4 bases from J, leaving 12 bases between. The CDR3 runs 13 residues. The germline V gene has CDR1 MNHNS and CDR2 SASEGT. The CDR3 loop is CASSPDPTYGYTF. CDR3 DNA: TGTGCCAGCAGCCCGGATCCCACCTATGGCTACACCTTC.

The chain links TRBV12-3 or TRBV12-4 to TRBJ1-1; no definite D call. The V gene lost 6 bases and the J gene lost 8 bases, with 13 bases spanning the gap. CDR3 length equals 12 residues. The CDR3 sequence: CASSNFGREAFF. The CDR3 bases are TGTGCCAGCAGCAATTTCGGGAGGGAAGCTTTCTTT.

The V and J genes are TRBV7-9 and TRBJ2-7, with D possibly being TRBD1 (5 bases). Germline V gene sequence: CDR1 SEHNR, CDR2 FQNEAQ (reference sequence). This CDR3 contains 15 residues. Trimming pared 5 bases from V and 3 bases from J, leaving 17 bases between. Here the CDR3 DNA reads TGTGCCAGCAGCACGTGGGGCACCCCAAACTACGAGCAGTACTTC. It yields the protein CASSTWGTPNYEQYF.

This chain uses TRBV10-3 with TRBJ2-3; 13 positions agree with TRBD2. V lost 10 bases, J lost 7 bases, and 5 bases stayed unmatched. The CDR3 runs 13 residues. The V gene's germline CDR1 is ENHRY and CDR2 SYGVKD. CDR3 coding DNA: TGTGCCACCGGACTAGCGGGGGCGAATACGCAGTATTTT. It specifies CATGLAGANTQYF.

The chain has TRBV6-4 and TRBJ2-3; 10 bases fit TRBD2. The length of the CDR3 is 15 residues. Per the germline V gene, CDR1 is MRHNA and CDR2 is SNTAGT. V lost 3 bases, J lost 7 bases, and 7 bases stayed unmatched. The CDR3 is CASSDTAGGPYTQYF. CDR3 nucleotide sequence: TGTGCCAGCAGTGATACAGCGGGGGGGCCATATACGCAGTATTTT.

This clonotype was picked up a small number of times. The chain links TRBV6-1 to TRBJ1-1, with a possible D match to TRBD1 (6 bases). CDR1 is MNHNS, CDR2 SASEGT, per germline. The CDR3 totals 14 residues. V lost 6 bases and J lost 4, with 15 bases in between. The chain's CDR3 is CASRSLGGGTEAFF. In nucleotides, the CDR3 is TGTGCCAGCAGATCTTTAGGAGGGGGCACTGAAGCTTTCTTT.

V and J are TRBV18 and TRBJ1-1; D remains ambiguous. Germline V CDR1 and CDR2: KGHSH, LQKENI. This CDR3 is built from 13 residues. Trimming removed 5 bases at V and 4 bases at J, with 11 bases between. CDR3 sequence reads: CASSSDGGTEAFF. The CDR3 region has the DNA TGTGCCAGCTCATCGGACGGCGGCACTGAAGCTTTCTTT.

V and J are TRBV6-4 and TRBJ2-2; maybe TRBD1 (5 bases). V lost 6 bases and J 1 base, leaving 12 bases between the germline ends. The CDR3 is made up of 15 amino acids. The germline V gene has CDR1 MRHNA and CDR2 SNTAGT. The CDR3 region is CASSPRQGNTGELFF. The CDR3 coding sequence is TGTGCCAGCAGCCCCCGGCAGGGGAACACCGGGGAGCTGTTTTTT.

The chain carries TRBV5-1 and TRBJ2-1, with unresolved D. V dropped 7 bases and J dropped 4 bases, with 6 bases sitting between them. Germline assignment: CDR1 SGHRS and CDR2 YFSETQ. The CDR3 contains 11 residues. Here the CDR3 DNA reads TGCGCCAGCTTAGGGTACAATGAGCAGTTCTTC. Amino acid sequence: CASLGYNEQFF.

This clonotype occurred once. CDR3 in DNA: TGTGCCAGCAGTGAAGGGACTAGCGGGGGAGCGACTAGCACAGATACGCAGTATTTT. Protein: CASSEGTSGGATSTDTQYF. The genes are TRBV2 and TRBJ2-3; TRBD2 matches 13 bases. Germline lookup yields CDR1 SNHLY and CDR2 FYNNEI. The CDR3 is 19 amino acids. Trimming took 1 base from V and 0 from J; bases not matched to a gene: 7.

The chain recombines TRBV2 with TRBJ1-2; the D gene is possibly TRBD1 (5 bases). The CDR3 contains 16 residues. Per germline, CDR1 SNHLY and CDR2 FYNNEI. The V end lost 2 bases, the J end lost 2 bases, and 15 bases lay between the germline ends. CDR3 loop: CASSERGLGVNYGYTF. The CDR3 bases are TGTGCCAGCAGTGAAAGAGGGTTGGGGGTCAACTATGGCTACACCTTC.

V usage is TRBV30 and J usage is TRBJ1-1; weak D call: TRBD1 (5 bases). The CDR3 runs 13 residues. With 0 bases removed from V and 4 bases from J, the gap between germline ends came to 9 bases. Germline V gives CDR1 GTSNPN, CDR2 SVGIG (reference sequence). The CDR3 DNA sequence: TGTGCCTGGAGTGTAGGGGCGGCCACTGAAGCTTTCTTT. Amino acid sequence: CAWSVGAATEAFF.

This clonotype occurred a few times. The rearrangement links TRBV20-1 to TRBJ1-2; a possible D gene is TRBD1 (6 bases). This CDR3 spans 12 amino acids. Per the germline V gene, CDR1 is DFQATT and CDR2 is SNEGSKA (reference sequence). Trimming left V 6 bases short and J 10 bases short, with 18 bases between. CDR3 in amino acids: CSANRDFEVYTF. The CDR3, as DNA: TGCAGTGCGAACAGGGATTTTGAGGTCTACACCTTC.

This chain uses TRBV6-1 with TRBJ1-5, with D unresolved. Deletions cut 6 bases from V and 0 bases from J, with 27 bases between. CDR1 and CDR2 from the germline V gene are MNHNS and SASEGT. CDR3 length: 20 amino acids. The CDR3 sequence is CASRITLDTTGRYSNQPQHF. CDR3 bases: TGTGCCAGCAGAATTACTCTCGACACGACGGGCCGGTATAGCAATCAGCCCCAGCATTTT.

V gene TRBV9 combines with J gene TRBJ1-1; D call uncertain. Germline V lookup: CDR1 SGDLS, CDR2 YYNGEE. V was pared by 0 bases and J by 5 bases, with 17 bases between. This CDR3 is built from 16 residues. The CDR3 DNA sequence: TGTGCCAGCAGCGTAGAAGATTGGGGATCCCAAACTGAAGCTTTCTTT. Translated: CASSVEDWGSQTEAFF.

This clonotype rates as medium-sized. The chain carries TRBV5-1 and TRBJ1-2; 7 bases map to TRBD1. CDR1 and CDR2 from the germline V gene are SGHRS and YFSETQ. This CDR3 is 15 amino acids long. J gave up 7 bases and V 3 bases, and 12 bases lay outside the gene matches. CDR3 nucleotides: TGCGCCAGCAGCTACGGGACAGCCTCACCCCGTGGCTACACCTTC. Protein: CASSYGTASPRGYTF. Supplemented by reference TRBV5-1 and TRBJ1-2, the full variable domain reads KAGVTQTPRYLIKTRGQQVTLSCSPISGHRSVSWYQQTPGQGLQFLFEYFSETQRNKGNFPGRFSGRQFSNSRSEMNVSTLELGDSALYLCASSYGTASPRGYTFGSGTRLTVV.

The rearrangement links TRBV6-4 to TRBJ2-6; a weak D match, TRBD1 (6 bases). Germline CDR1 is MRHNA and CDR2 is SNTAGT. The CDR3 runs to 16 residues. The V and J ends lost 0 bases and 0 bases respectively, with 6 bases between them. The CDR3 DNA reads TGTGCCAGCAGTGACTCAGGGGGCTCTGGGGCCAACGTCCTGACTTTC. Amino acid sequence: CASSDSGGSGANVLTF.

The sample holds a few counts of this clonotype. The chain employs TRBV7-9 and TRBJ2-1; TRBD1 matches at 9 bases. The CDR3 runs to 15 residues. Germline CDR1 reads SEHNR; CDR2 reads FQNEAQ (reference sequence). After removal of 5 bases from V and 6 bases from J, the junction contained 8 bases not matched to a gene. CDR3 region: CASSRRTGVGNEQFF. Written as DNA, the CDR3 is TGTGCCAGCAGCAGACGGACAGGGGTTGGCAATGAGCAGTTCTTC.